The 29 T cell receptor beta chains below all came from one sample that was sequenced in a study of blood T cell repertoires in COVID-19. The repertoire was sequenced with immunoSEQ multiplex PCR; TCRdb's copy has only in-frame clones and lacks some. This repertoire shows over 200,000 clones, roughly nine tenths found once; its top ten account for over 1.5%. Specimen: peripheral blood. All receptors come from a man aged 35 to 55 with active or convalescent COVID-19.

This clone appeared once. The V gene is TRBV10-3, the J gene TRBJ1-1; the match to TRBD1 covers 9 bases. The CDR3 extends over 14 amino acids. Per the germline V gene, CDR1 is ENHRY and CDR2 is SYGVKD. V shed 6 bases and J 4 bases; nucleotides not matched to a gene: 6. In nucleotides, the CDR3 is TGTGCCATCAGGCCGGGACAGGGATCCACTGAAGCTTTCTTT. Its protein product is CAIRPGQGSTEAFF.

The chain has TRBV7-9 and TRBJ1-5; 8 bases align to TRBD1. After removal of 2 bases from V and 1 base from J, the junction contained 4 bases not matched to a gene. The CDR3 runs to 16 residues. Germline CDR1 reads SEHNR; CDR2 reads FQNEAQ (reference sequence). In DNA, the CDR3 is TGTGCCAGCAGCTTACAGGGGGCGAGGAGCAATCAGCCCCAGCATTTT. Translating it yields CASSLQGARSNQPQHF. The full variable domain, in which reference TRBV7-9 and TRBJ1-5 provide the parts outside the CDR3, is DTGVSQNPRHKITKRGQNVTFRCDPISEHNRLYWYRQTLGQGPEFLTYFQNEAQLEKSRLLSDRFSAERPKGSFSTLEIQRTEQGDSAMYLCASSLQGARSNQPQHFGDGTRLSIL.

The chain has TRBV4-1 and TRBJ2-7; 7 positions agree with TRBD1. The V gene's germline CDR1 is MGHRA and CDR2 YSYEKL. Trimming removed 3 bases from V and 7 bases from J; junction bases left unmatched: 15. The CDR3 has 16 residues. CDR3 nucleotides: TGCGCCAGCAGCCATGTTGGACAGGCGCCCCCGTTGGAGCAGTACTTC. Protein product: CASSHVGQAPPLEQYF.

The chain combines TRBV11-2 with TRBJ2-5, with D tentatively TRBD2 (6 bases). Per germline, CDR1 SGHAT and CDR2 FQNNGV. The CDR3 loop spans 16 amino acids. V shed 3 bases and J shed 5 bases, with 19 bases lying between them. The DNA for the CDR3 is TGTGCCAGCAGCTTCCCGGGGGTCGAGTGGGGGGAGACCCAGTACTTC. It specifies CASSFPGVEWGETQYF. The variable domain in full, completed from reference TRBV11-2 and TRBJ2-5, reads EAGVAQSPRYKIIEKRQSVAFWCNPISGHATLYWYQQILGQGPKLLIQFQNNGVVDDSQLPKDRFSAERLKGVDSTLKIQPAKLEDSAVYLCASSFPGVEWGETQYFGPGTRLLVL.

The rearrangement uses TRBV14 and TRBJ2-7; 10 bases are a match to TRBD1. Trimming removed 0 bases from V and 6 bases from J; junction bases left unmatched: 8. CDR3 length: 16 amino acids. The germline CDR1 and CDR2 sequences are SGHDN and FVKESK. The CDR3 spells CASSQEGGTGVAEQYF. CDR3 DNA sequence: TGTGCCAGCAGCCAAGAAGGTGGGACAGGGGTCGCCGAGCAGTACTTC.

This clone appeared a few times. The rearrangement uses TRBV19 and TRBJ1-6; D is ambiguous. This CDR3 has 13 amino acids. The V gene's germline CDR1 is LNHDA and CDR2 SQIVND (reference sequence). V shed 10 bases and J shed 7 bases, with 14 bases lying between them. As DNA, the CDR3 is TGTGCCACCCTCCCAGGAACAAATTCACCCCTCCACTTT. This codes for CATLPGTNSPLHF.

The chain recombines TRBV6-5 with TRBJ2-1; 13 positions match TRBD2. Germline V gene data show CDR1 as MNHEY and CDR2 as SVGAGI. J was trimmed by 14 bases and V by 0 bases; bases with no gene match: 7. CDR3 length equals 15 residues. The CDR3 loop is CASSYSRLAGGGKFF. As DNA, the CDR3 is TGTGCCAGCAGTTACTCGAGACTAGCGGGGGGAGGGAAGTTCTTC.

This clone appeared a few times. The chain uses TRBV3-1 (or the pseudogene TRBV3-2) and TRBJ1-2, with a possible D match to TRBD1 (5 bases). V was pared by 1 base and J by 7 bases, with 16 bases between. Looked up from germline, CDR1 is LGHDT and CDR2 is YNNKEL (reference sequence). The CDR3 loop spans 15 amino acids. CDR3 residues: CASSQGTGQGLGYTF. As DNA, the CDR3 is TGTGCCAGCAGCCAAGGAACCGGGCAGGGACTTGGCTACACCTTC.

The chain is built from TRBV3-1 (or the pseudogene TRBV3-2) and TRBJ2-3; 10 bases are a match to TRBD2. V lost 4 bases to trimming and J lost 6 bases; unmatched junction nucleotides: 13. This CDR3 comprises 17 residues. Looked up from germline, CDR1 is LGHDT and CDR2 is YNNKEL (reference sequence). The CDR3 nucleotides are TGTGCCAGCAGCCCAAACCTCGGGCTAGCGGGGGCGGATACGCAGTATTTT. This encodes CASSPNLGLAGADTQYF.

The J gene is TRBJ2-2, the V gene TRBV5-1; TRBD2 is a possible D gene (6 bases). V was shortened by 5 bases and J by 6 bases, with 14 bases between the two germline ends. Germline lookup yields CDR1 SGHRS and CDR2 YFSETQ. The CDR3 runs to 14 residues. The CDR3, as DNA: TGCGCCAGCAGAGTCGGGGGTCCGGCCGGGGAGCTGTTTTTT. Translation: CASRVGGPAGELFF.

This clone turned up a few times. V is TRBV25-1 and J is TRBJ2-7, with 8 bases lining up with TRBD1. The V gene's germline CDR1 is MGHDK and CDR2 SYGVNS. There are 15 residues in the CDR3. V lost 5 bases and J lost 5; bases outside the gene matches: 11. Written as DNA, the CDR3 is TGTGCCAGCAGTCCCACCAGGGGGCGCGTCGACGAGCAGTACTTC. It translates to CASSPTRGRVDEQYF.

A few counts support this clone. V usage is TRBV3-1 (or the pseudogene TRBV3-2) and J usage is TRBJ1-3; weak D call: TRBD1 (6 bases). Germline V gives CDR1 LGHDT, CDR2 YNNKEL (reference sequence). CDR3 length: 14 residues. V was clipped by 5 bases and J by 0 bases, with 8 bases between them. The CDR3 DNA sequence: TGTGCCAGCAGCGGGACAAACTCTGGAAACACCATATATTTT. Protein product: CASSGTNSGNTIYF.

This chain joins TRBV4-1 and TRBJ1-5; tentatively, D is TRBD1 (6 bases). CDR1 MGHRA and CDR2 YSYEKL come from the germline V gene. The CDR3 has 15 amino acids. Trimming shortened V by 0 bases and J by 5 bases, and 11 bases separated the two germline ends. The CDR3 nucleotides are TGCGCCAGCAGCCAAGATGGCAGGGGCCATCAGCCCCAGCATTTT. It yields the protein CASSQDGRGHQPQHF.

This chain links TRBV15 with TRBJ1-2; TRBD1 might be the D (5 bases). Trimming stripped 9 bases from V and 4 bases from J, with 15 bases between. This CDR3 region has 13 residues. Per the germline V gene, CDR1 is LNHNV and CDR2 is YYDKDF (reference sequence). As DNA, the CDR3 is TGTGCCACTGAGACGCCCGGGGGCTATGGCTACACCTTC. This encodes CATETPGGYGYTF.

This chain joins TRBV30 and TRBJ2-3, with TRBD2 matching 11 bases. Germline CDR1 is GTSNPN and CDR2 is SVGIG (reference sequence). The trim removed 4 bases at V and 6 bases at J, leaving 9 bases unmatched. This CDR3 has 15 residues. CDR3 DNA sequence: TGTGCCTGGAATCAAGCTAGCGGGGGGCCTGATACGCAGTATTTT. This sequence encodes CAWNQASGGPDTQYF.

V gene TRBV5-1 combines with J gene TRBJ2-5; D is perhaps TRBD1 (5 bases). Trimming stripped 0 bases from V and 3 bases from J, with 6 bases between. This CDR3 has 13 amino acids. Germline V gene data show CDR1 as SGHRS and CDR2 as YFSETQ. The CDR3 coding sequence is TGCGCCAGCAGCTTGGAAGGGGAAGAGACCCAGTACTTC. This translates into CASSLEGEETQYF.

Points on this clone: The sample contains more than one DNA sequence encoding this CDR3. J is TRBJ1-3 and V is TRBV12-3 or TRBV12-4; D unresolved. The V end lost 6 bases, the J end lost 0 bases, and 6 bases lay between the germline ends. The CDR3 runs to 13 residues. CDR3: CASSLSSGNTIYF. In DNA, the CDR3 is TGTGCCAGCAGCCTTAGCTCTGGAAACACCATATATTTT.

The rearrangement uses TRBV4-1 and TRBJ2-7; D possibly corresponds to TRBD1 (6 bases). Germline V gene sequence: CDR1 MGHRA, CDR2 YSYEKL. CDR3 length equals 14 residues. V lost 3 bases and J 0 bases, leaving 9 bases between the germline ends. This chain's CDR3 is CASSQVGASYEQYF. In DNA, the CDR3 is TGCGCCAGCAGCCAGGTGGGGGCCTCCTACGAGCAGTACTTC.

V is TRBV10-3 and J is TRBJ1-4; the match to TRBD1 covers 10 bases. The CDR3 is made up of 15 amino acids. The V gene end was trimmed by 4 bases and the J gene end by 7 bases; junction bases not matched to a gene: 6. CDR1 is ENHRY, CDR2 SYGVKD, per germline. Written as DNA, the CDR3 is TGTGCCATCAGTGGGGGGACAGGGGAAGGTGAAAAACTGTTTTTT. It translates to CAISGGTGEGEKLFF.

The chain has TRBV12-3 or TRBV12-4 and TRBJ2-3; weak D call: TRBD2 (5 bases). The CDR3 spans 12 residues. With 7 bases removed from V and 2 bases from J, the gap between germline ends came to 7 bases. DNA for the CDR3: TGTGCCAGCAAGAGGGACACAGATACGCAGTATTTT. Translation gives CASKRDTDTQYF.

This clone was observed a few times. This chain connects TRBV28 to TRBJ1-1; 8 bases agree with TRBD1. CDR3 length: 13 residues. Per the germline V gene, CDR1 is MDHEN and CDR2 is SYDVKM. The V gene end was trimmed by 6 bases and the J gene end by 8 bases; junction bases not matched to a gene: 8. The CDR3 DNA reads as TGTGCCAGCAGACGAGACAGGGGCCGAGAAGCTTTCTTT. Translated: CASRRDRGREAFF.

This clone came up once. The chain is built from TRBV9 and TRBJ2-1; D might be TRBD2 (6 bases). Germline V lookup: CDR1 SGDLS, CDR2 YYNGEE. V shed 4 bases and J shed 7 bases, with 9 bases lying between them. The CDR3 loop spans 12 amino acids. The CDR3 sequence is CASSRDLNEQFF. The CDR3 DNA sequence: TGTGCCAGCAGCCGGGACTTGAATGAGCAGTTCTTC.

This clone was detected only once. The V gene is TRBV7-9, the J gene TRBJ2-2; the match to TRBD1 covers 8 bases. Per germline, CDR1 SEHNR and CDR2 FQNEAQ (reference sequence). Trimming at V came to 5 bases and at J to 3 bases, leaving 5 bases not matched to a gene. The CDR3 is 15 residues long. CDR3 loop: CASSAGQDYTGELFF. CDR3 nucleotides: TGTGCCAGCAGCGCGGGACAGGACTACACCGGGGAGCTGTTTTTT.

The chain carries TRBV28 and TRBJ1-1; 7 bases are shared with TRBD1. CDR1 MDHEN and CDR2 SYDVKM come from the germline V gene. Trimming at V came to 3 bases and at J to 0 bases, leaving 7 bases not matched to a gene. The CDR3 spans 16 residues. CDR3 sequence: CASSLPGQRMNTEAFF. The CDR3 nucleotides read TGTGCCAGCAGTTTGCCGGGACAGCGCATGAACACTGAAGCTTTCTTT.

V is TRBV9 and J is TRBJ1-5, with TRBD1 as a possible D gene (5 bases). This CDR3 region has 14 residues. Germline-derived CDR1 and CDR2 are SGDLS and YYNGEE. The V and J ends lost 4 bases and 4 bases respectively, with 12 bases between them. The CDR3 is CASSPGRGNQPQHF. CDR3 nucleotide sequence: TGTGCCAGCAGCCCCGGACGGGGGAATCAGCCCCAGCATTTT.

V gene TRBV28 combines with J gene TRBJ1-3, with D maybe TRBD1 (6 bases). Germline V gene data show CDR1 as MDHEN and CDR2 as SYDVKM. This CDR3 is 15 amino acids long. V was pared by 8 bases and J by 0 bases, with 14 bases between. CDR3 protein: CASYKGGYSGNTIYF. The CDR3 DNA reads TGTGCCAGCTACAAGGGGGGGTACTCTGGAAACACCATATATTTT.

The chain combines TRBV29-1 with TRBJ1-5; D uncertain. The V end was cut by 5 bases, the J end by 4 bases, with 9 bases between. The germline CDR1 and CDR2 sequences are SQVTM and ANQGSEA. The length of the CDR3 is 12 residues. DNA for the CDR3: TGCAGCGTTACAGTAGGAAATCAGCCCCAGCATTTT. This encodes CSVTVGNQPQHF.

This clone came up once. V and J are TRBV15 and TRBJ2-2; unclear D gene. Germline lookup yields CDR1 LNHNV and CDR2 YYDKDF (reference sequence). CDR3 length equals 19 residues. V lost 3 bases to trimming and J lost 7 bases, with 27 bases between them. The CDR3 loop is CATSRMESYDYRIGGELFF. The CDR3 coding sequence is TGTGCCACCAGCAGGATGGAGAGCTACGATTACCGGATAGGCGGGGAGCTGTTTTTT.

The chain links TRBV13 to TRBJ2-2, with D maybe TRBD1 (6 bases). Germline CDR1 and CDR2: PRHDT and FYEKMQ (reference sequence). CDR3 size: 16 residues. Trimming took 5 bases from V and 7 from J, leaving 20 bases between them. The CDR3 DNA follows: TGTGCCAGCAGCGACCGCTACAGGGAACAGGGCGGGGAGCTGTTTTTT. The encoded protein is CASSDRYREQGGELFF.